This T cell receptor beta chain came from a study of somatic mutations in cytotoxic T cells in rheumatoid arthritis. Here immunoSEQ multiplex PCR was the method, and the copy in TCRdb shows in-frame clones only, minus some. This sample has 15,000 to 20,000 clones, with around 80% found just once. The germline gives CDR1 SQVTM, CDR2 ANQGSEA. The V gene lost 6 bases and the J gene lost 4 bases, with 16 bases spanning the gap. The CDR3 totals 14 residues. This clone showed up just once. This chain connects TRBV29-1 to TRBJ2-1, with D possibly being TRBD1 (7 bases). Sequences were obtained from CD8+ T cells sorted from blood. This sequence was found in a woman aged 45-65 years with rheumatoid arthritis. Written as DNA, the CDR3 is TGCAGCGTAGGAGGGGGCGCGAGGTACAATGAGCAGTTCTTC. It specifies CSVGGGARYNEQFF.